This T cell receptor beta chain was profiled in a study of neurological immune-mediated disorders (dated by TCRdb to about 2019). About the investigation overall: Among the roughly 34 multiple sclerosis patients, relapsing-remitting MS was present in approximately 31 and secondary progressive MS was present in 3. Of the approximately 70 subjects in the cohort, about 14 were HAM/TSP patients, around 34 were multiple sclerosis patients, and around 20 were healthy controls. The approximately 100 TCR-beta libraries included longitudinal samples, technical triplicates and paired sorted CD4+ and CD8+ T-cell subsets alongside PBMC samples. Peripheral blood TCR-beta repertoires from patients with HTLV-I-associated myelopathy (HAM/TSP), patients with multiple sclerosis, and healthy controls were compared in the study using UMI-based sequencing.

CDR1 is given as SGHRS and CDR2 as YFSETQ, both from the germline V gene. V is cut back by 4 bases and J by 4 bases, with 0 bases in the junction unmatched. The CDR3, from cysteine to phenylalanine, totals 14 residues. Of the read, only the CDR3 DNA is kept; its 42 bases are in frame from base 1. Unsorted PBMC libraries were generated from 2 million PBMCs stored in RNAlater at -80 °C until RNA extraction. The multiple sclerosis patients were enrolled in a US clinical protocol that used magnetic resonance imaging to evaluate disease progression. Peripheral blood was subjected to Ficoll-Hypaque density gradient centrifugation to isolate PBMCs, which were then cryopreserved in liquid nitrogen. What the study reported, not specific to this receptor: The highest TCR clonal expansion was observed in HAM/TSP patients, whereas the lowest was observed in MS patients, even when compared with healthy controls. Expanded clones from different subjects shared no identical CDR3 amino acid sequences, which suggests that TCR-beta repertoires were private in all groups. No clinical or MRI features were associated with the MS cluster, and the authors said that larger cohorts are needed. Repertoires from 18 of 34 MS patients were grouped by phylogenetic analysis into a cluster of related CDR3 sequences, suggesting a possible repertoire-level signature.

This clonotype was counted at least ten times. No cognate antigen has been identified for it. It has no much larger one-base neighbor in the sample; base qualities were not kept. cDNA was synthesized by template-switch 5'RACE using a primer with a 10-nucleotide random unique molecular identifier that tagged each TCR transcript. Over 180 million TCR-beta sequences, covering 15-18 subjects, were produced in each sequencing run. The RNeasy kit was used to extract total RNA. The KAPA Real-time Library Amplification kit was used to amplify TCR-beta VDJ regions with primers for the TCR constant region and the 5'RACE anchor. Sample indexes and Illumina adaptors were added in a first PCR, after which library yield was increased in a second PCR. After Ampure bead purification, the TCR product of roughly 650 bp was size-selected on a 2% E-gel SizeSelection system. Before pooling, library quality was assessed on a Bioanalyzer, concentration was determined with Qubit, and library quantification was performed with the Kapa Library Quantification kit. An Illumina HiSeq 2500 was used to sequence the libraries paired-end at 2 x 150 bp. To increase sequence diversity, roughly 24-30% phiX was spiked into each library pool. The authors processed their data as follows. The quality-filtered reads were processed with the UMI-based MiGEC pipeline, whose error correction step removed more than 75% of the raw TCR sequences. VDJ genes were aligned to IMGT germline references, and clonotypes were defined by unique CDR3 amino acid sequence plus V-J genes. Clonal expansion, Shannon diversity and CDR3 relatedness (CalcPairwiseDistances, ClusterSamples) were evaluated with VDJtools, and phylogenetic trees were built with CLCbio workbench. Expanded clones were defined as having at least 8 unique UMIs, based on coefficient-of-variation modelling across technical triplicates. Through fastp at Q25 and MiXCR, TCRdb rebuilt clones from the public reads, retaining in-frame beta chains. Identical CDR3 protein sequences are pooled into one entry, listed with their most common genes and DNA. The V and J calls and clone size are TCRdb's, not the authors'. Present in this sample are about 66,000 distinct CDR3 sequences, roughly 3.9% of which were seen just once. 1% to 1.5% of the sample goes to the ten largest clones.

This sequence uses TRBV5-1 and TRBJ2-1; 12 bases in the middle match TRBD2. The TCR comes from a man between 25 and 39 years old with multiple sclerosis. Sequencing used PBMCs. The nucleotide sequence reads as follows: TGCGCCAGCAGCGGACTAGCGGGGTACAATGAGCAGTTCTTC. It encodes CASSGLAGYNEQFF.